One and the same sample provided the 30 T cell receptor beta chains below, sequenced in a study of Graves' ophthalmopathy and Graves' hyperthyroidism. Using RNA transcripts, the TCR beta CDR3 regions were amplified. HTBI primers were employed in first-round RT-PCR, then a second-round multiplex PCR followed. TCRdb re-analysed the multiplex PCR reads in MiXCR, keeping a single row per CDR3 protein. Of roughly 500,000 distinct CDR3 sequences detected, around 15% appear once; the ten largest clones hold about 10%. Sequencing input: blood. Receptors originate from a woman in her 30s with Graves' ophthalmopathy.

This clonotype showed up many times. The genes are TRBV27 and TRBJ2-7; possible D gene TRBD1, 5 bases. The CDR3 is made up of 14 amino acids. Deletions cut 2 bases from V and 2 bases from J, with 10 bases between. Germline V gene data show CDR1 as MNHEY and CDR2 as SMNVEV (reference sequence). The CDR3 loop is CASSLKAGTYEQYF. CDR3 DNA sequence: TGTGCCAGCAGTTTAAAGGCAGGGACCTACGAGCAGTACTTC.

This clonotype appeared a few times. The chain employs TRBV6-2 or TRBV6-3 and TRBJ2-5; D possibly uses TRBD1 or TRBD2 (6 bases each). This CDR3 contains 16 residues. Germline loops: CDR1 MNHEY, CDR2 SVGEGT. V gave up 2 bases and J gave up 7 bases, with 20 bases separating them. CDR3 protein: CASSYIGGGPRGTQYF. The CDR3 DNA reads as TGTGCCAGCAGTTACATTGGTGGAGGGCCCAGGGGGACCCAGTACTTC.

As concerns this clonotype: Germline and junction disagree at one end, which may indicate a read error. This chain uses TRBV5-5 with TRBJ2-7; weak D call: TRBD1 (6 bases). From germline, CDR1 is SGHKS and CDR2 YYEKEE (reference sequence). The CDR3 covers 15 residues. CDR3: CASSYQWYRALEQCF. The DNA for the CDR3 is TGTGCCAGCAGCTATCAATGGTACAGGGCCTTGGAGCAGTGCTTC.

On this clonotype itself: The CDR3 end shows no conserved phenylalanine or tryptophan, and so a read error is likely. The V gene is TRBV6-1, the J gene TRBJ2-2, with D unresolved. Trimming took 6 bases from V and 5 from J, leaving 4 bases between them. The germline gives CDR1 MNHNS, CDR2 SASEGT. The CDR3 has 11 amino acids. CDR3 in amino acids: CASRVTGELFL. The DNA of the CDR3 is TGTGCCAGCAGAGTAACCGGGGAGCTGTTTTTG.

This clonotype turned up a few times. The chain carries TRBV15 and TRBJ1-2; 7 nucleotides align to TRBD1. CDR3 length: 17 residues. V gave up 0 bases and J gave up 3 bases; unmatched junction bases: 10. Germline CDR1 is LNHNV and CDR2 is YYDKDF (reference sequence). CDR3 bases: TGTGCCACCAGCAGAGAAATCCTTGCGGGACAGCACTATGGCTACACCTTC. Translation gives CATSREILAGQHYGYTF.

Ten or more counts support this clonotype. The chain has TRBV28 and TRBJ2-7; perhaps TRBD2 as D (6 bases). V was cut by 6 bases and J by 6 bases, with 24 bases left in between. Germline CDR1 reads MDHEN; CDR2 reads SYDVKM. This CDR3 spans 16 amino acids. CDR3 sequence (DNA): TGTGCCAGCAGCGGAGGATCGGGACTCTCCTTACCCGAGCAGTACTTC. Protein sequence: CASSGGSGLSLPEQYF.

This clonotype was seen many times. V is TRBV28 and J is TRBJ1-2; TRBD1 is a possible D gene (5 bases). The CDR3 is 12 amino acids. Looked up from germline, CDR1 is MDHEN and CDR2 is SYDVKM. V shed 10 bases and J shed 3 bases, with 12 bases lying between them. The CDR3 sequence is CATREGDYGYTF. For the CDR3, the DNA is TGTGCCACCCGAGAAGGGGACTATGGCTACACCTTC.

In its sample, this clonotype was seen many times. V and J are TRBV6-1 and TRBJ1-6, with 7 positions matching TRBD1. This CDR3 is built from 17 residues. V shed 3 bases, J shed 0 bases, and the junction held 5 bases outside the gene matches. Per germline, CDR1 MNHNS and CDR2 SASEGT. CDR3 sequence (DNA): TGTGCCAGCAGTGAGGCGGACAGGAGCTCCTATAATTCACCCCTCCACTTT. Its translation: CASSEADRSSYNSPLHF.

This clonotype was picked up many times. The rearrangement uses TRBV28 and TRBJ2-5; 7 bases match TRBD2. V lost 1 base, J lost 5 bases, and 7 bases stayed unmatched. The CDR3 runs to 15 residues. The germline gives CDR1 MDHEN, CDR2 SYDVKM. The CDR3 nucleotides read TGTGCCAGCAGTTTATCGGCGGGGGTGACGGAGACCCAGTACTTC. Translation: CASSLSAGVTETQYF.

This clonotype was seen many times. The chain is built from TRBV28 and TRBJ1-5; D is undetermined. The CDR3 runs 16 residues. Looked up from germline, CDR1 is MDHEN and CDR2 is SYDVKM. Trimming removed 4 bases from V and 1 base from J, with 14 bases in between. The CDR3 loop is CASSWAGIRSNQPQHF. CDR3 nucleotides: TGTGCCAGCAGTTGGGCGGGGATCAGGAGCAATCAGCCCCAGCATTTT.

The chain employs TRBV20-1 and TRBJ1-5; D may be TRBD1 (5 bases). The ends were cut back, 1 base at V and 0 bases at J, with 19 bases in the middle. Germline loops: CDR1 DFQATT, CDR2 SNEGSKA (reference sequence). CDR3 length: 18 residues. The CDR3 protein is CSARGGAPYVYSNQPQHF. DNA for the CDR3: TGCAGTGCTAGAGGAGGGGCCCCATATGTCTATAGCAATCAGCCCCAGCATTTT.

This clonotype showed up many times. The chain recombines TRBV4-2 with TRBJ2-6; 11 bases match TRBD1. From germline, CDR1 is LGHNA and CDR2 YNFKEQ. This CDR3 is built from 19 residues. Trimming at V came to 4 bases and at J to 1 base, leaving 9 bases not matched to a gene. The CDR3 region has the DNA TGTGCCAGCAGCCTCAGGACAGGGGGCTATCTATCTGGGGCCAACGTCCTGACTTTC. Translation: CASSLRTGGYLSGANVLTF.

This clonotype was counted at least ten times. A read error may account for a junction end that differs from germline. The J gene is TRBJ2-4, the V gene TRBV12-3 or TRBV12-4; 9 bases are shared with TRBD2. This CDR3 region has 15 residues. For the CDR3, the DNA is TGTGCCAGCAGTTTCCTACTAGCGGGCCAAAACATTAAGTACTTC. It translates to CASSFLLAGQNIKYF.

This clonotype was picked up many times. The chain combines TRBV2 with TRBJ2-7; tentatively, D is TRBD1 (6 bases). The CDR3 length is 12 residues. Germline V gene lookup returns CDR1 SNHLY and CDR2 FYNNEI. V was shortened by 8 bases and J by 1 base, with 9 bases between the two germline ends. This CDR3 reads CASGQSSYEQYF. CDR3 nucleotide sequence: TGTGCCAGCGGACAGAGTTCCTACGAGCAGTACTTC.

This clonotype has ten or more counts. The J gene is TRBJ1-5, the V gene TRBV27, with D perhaps matching TRBD1 (6 bases). Germline V gene data show CDR1 as MNHEY and CDR2 as SMNVEV (reference sequence). The CDR3 length is 13 residues. Trimming stripped 6 bases from V and 4 bases from J, with 10 bases between. CDR3 protein: CASSAGENQPQHF. CDR3 DNA: TGTGCCAGCAGCGCAGGGGAAAATCAGCCCCAGCATTTT.

The V gene is TRBV27, the J gene TRBJ2-5; 8 bases map to TRBD1. V lost 3 bases, J lost 5 bases, and 5 bases stayed unmatched. In germline, CDR1 is MNHEY, CDR2 SMNVEV (reference sequence). This CDR3 region has 14 residues. CDR3 sequence: CASSFQGAGETQYF. CDR3 nucleotides: TGTGCCAGCAGTTTCCAGGGGGCGGGGGAGACCCAGTACTTC.

The CDR3 spells CASSPPMLQENTEAFF. The CDR3 bases are TGTGCCAGCTCACCACCGATGCTACAGGAGAACACTGAAGCTTTCTTT. The V and J genes are TRBV18 and TRBJ1-1; D perhaps matches TRBD1 (5 bases). CDR3 size: 16 residues. Per germline, CDR1 KGHSH and CDR2 LQKENI. Trimming took 0 bases from V and 1 from J, leaving 12 bases between them.

This clonotype occurred many times. This chain uses TRBV27 with TRBJ1-2; 7 bases agree with TRBD1. Per the germline V gene, CDR1 is MNHEY and CDR2 is SMNVEV (reference sequence). The CDR3 is 15 amino acids. V lost 10 bases and J lost 0; bases outside the gene matches: 11. The DNA of the CDR3 is TGTGCCACCAGGGACCCCGGGACAGCTAACTATGGCTACACCTTC. Translation: CATRDPGTANYGYTF.

There are many counts of this clonotype. The chain carries TRBV20-1 and TRBJ2-5; D may correspond to TRBD1 or TRBD2 (6 bases each). The CDR3 extends over 15 amino acids. V shed 1 base and J shed 7 bases, with 19 bases lying between them. Germline V lookup: CDR1 DFQATT, CDR2 SNEGSKA (reference sequence). The CDR3 sequence: CSARVPGAKFGTQYF. The CDR3 DNA reads TGCAGTGCTAGAGTTCCGGGGGCCAAATTTGGGACCCAGTACTTC.

Many counts were recorded for this clonotype. The chain links TRBV5-1 to TRBJ1-1; perhaps TRBD1 as D (6 bases). CDR3 length: 14 amino acids. The germline gives CDR1 SGHRS, CDR2 YFSETQ. V lost 4 bases and J lost 5, with 15 bases in between. CDR3 protein: CASSLQGRGTEAFF. In nucleotides, the CDR3 is TGCGCCAGCAGCCTACAAGGGAGGGGGACTGAAGCTTTCTTT.

This clonotype has at least ten counts. This chain connects TRBV11-3 to TRBJ1-5, with D possibly TRBD1 on 5 matching bases. The CDR3 runs to 19 residues. Germline V gene sequence: CDR1 SGHNT, CDR2 YENEEA. The V gene lost 2 bases and the J gene lost 0 bases, with 20 bases spanning the gap. The CDR3 protein is CASSLFGLGRAFSNQPQHF. CDR3 nucleotides: TGTGCCAGCAGCTTATTCGGTTTGGGCAGGGCTTTTAGCAATCAGCCCCAGCATTTT.

This clonotype was counted a few times. This chain connects TRBV7-6 to TRBJ2-5, with TRBD2 identical over 10 bases. Germline V gene data show CDR1 as SGHVS and CDR2 as FNYEAQ. This CDR3 spans 17 amino acids. With 4 bases clipped from V and 0 bases from J, the junction kept 8 bases outside the gene matches. The CDR3 DNA reads as TGTGCCAGCAGCTCCTGGGGTAGCGGGGGGTACCAAGAGACCCAGTACTTC. Residues: CASSSWGSGGYQETQYF.

This clonotype has ten or more counts. The chain has TRBV20-1 and TRBJ1-6; unclear D gene. Germline CDR1 is DFQATT and CDR2 is SNEGSKA (reference sequence). This CDR3 contains 12 residues. The V and J ends lost 1 base and 7 bases respectively, with 5 bases between them. CDR3 DNA: TGCAGTGCTAGAGGGGAAAATTCACCCCTCCACTTT. This sequence encodes CSARGENSPLHF.

There are many counts of this clonotype. The chain has TRBV27 and TRBJ2-6, with TRBD1 matching 9 bases. The junction had 7 bases not matched to a gene; V was cut back by 1 base and J by 0 bases. The germline CDR1 and CDR2 sequences are MNHEY and SMNVEV (reference sequence). The CDR3 is 19 amino acids. CDR3 DNA: TGTGCCAGCAGTTTATTCGGGGGACAGGGCCTCTCTGGGGCCAACGTCCTGACTTTC. The encoded protein is CASSLFGGQGLSGANVLTF.

This clonotype was seen a handful of times. The chain links TRBV7-9 to TRBJ2-5; 8 bases are a match to TRBD2. The length of the CDR3 is 15 residues. V shed 5 bases and J 7 bases; nucleotides not matched to a gene: 12. Germline V lookup: CDR1 SEHNR, CDR2 FQNEAQ (reference sequence). The chain's CDR3 is CASSTYRGLEGTQYF. CDR3 coding DNA: TGTGCCAGCAGCACCTACCGGGGACTAGAGGGGACCCAGTACTTC. Using reference TRBV7-9 and TRBJ2-5 for the parts outside the CDR3, the full variable domain is DTGVSQNPRHKITKRGQNVTFRCDPISEHNRLYWYRQTLGQGPEFLTYFQNEAQLEKSRLLSDRFSAERPKGSFSTLEIQRTEQGDSAMYLCASSTYRGLEGTQYFGPGTRLLVL.

Many counts were recorded for this clonotype. The genes are TRBV29-1 and TRBJ1-5, with D hard to call. The germline V and J ends were trimmed by 4 bases and 4 bases, with 11 bases remaining between them. The CDR3 totals 13 residues. The germline CDR1 and CDR2 sequences are SQVTM and ANQGSEA. CDR3 sequence reads: CSVADGINQPQHF. In DNA form, the CDR3 reads TGCAGCGTTGCCGACGGCATTAATCAGCCCCAGCATTTT.

There are many counts of this clonotype. J is TRBJ1-5 and V is TRBV18, with no clear D. V lost 2 bases and J lost 3, with 5 bases in between. This CDR3 is built from 13 residues. CDR1 is KGHSH and CDR2 is LQKENI in the germline V gene. This CDR3 is CASSPTANQPQHF. The CDR3 DNA reads as TGTGCCAGCTCACCAACGGCCAATCAGCCCCAGCATTTT.

V usage is TRBV15 and J usage is TRBJ2-7, with D unresolved. The CDR3 is 13 amino acids. Germline assignment: CDR1 LNHNV and CDR2 YYDKDF (reference sequence). V was cut by 0 bases and J by 5 bases, with 8 bases left in between. CDR3 protein: CATSREADHEQYF. In DNA form, the CDR3 reads TGTGCCACCAGCAGAGAGGCAGATCACGAGCAGTACTTC. The full variable domain, its missing parts supplied by reference TRBV15 and TRBJ2-7, is DAMVIQNPRYQVTQFGKPVTLSCSQTLNHNVMYWYQQKSSQAPKLLFHYYDKDFNNEADTPDNFQSRRPNTSFCFLDIRSPGLGDTAMYLCATSREADHEQYFGPGTRLTVT.

This clonotype was picked up a small number of times. V and J are TRBV12-3 or TRBV12-4 and TRBJ1-6; the D is unclear. This CDR3 is 13 amino acids long. V dropped 3 bases and J dropped 7 bases, with 7 bases sitting between them. The chain's CDR3 is CASSFRGNSPLHF. The CDR3 nucleotides are TGTGCCAGCAGTTTTCGGGGAAATTCACCCCTCCACTTT.

This clonotype was seen repeatedly, ten times or more. The chain joins TRBV7-2 to TRBJ2-5; maybe TRBD2 (5 bases). Germline-derived CDR1 and CDR2 are SGHTA and FQGNSA. Trimming left V 4 bases short and J 4 bases short, with 16 bases between. This CDR3 spans 15 amino acids. The CDR3 is CASSSSVARGETQYF. The CDR3 DNA is TGTGCCAGCAGCTCCTCAGTAGCACGGGGAGAGACCCAGTACTTC. Full variable domain (remainder filled in from reference TRBV7-2 and TRBJ2-5): GAGVSQSPSNKVTEKGKDVELRCDPISGHTALYWYRQSLGQGLEFLIYFQGNSAPDKSGLPSDRFSAERTGGSVSTLTIQRTQQEDSAVYLCASSSSVARGETQYFGPGTRLLVL.